This T cell receptor beta chain was sequenced during a study of blood T cell repertoires in COVID-19. Study background: Samples taken during acute and convalescent COVID-19 were collected in the United States, Italy and Spain.

The repertoire was sequenced with immunoSEQ multiplex PCR; TCRdb's copy has only in-frame clones and lacks some. Of over 350,000 clones listed, about 83% are singletons. Those who participated ranged in age from roughly 18 to 100 years and resided in around 22 US areas. Donors of Cohort 3 who recovered were those that had two negative PCRs, clearance, or symptom resolution. The TCR comes from a woman aged 50 to 60 who had recovered from COVID-19. Sample: PBMCs or T cells enriched from blood (not recorded which).

Here the CDR3 reads CASSPLGTVNTEAFF. CDR3 DNA: TGTGCCAGCAGCCCCCTCGGGACAGTGAACACTGAAGCTTTCTTT. V is TRBV7-9 and J is TRBJ1-1; TRBD1 matches 7 bases. Germline CDR1 and CDR2: SEHNR and FQNEAQ (reference sequence). The CDR3 runs to 15 residues. V was pared by 5 bases and J by 0 bases, with 6 bases of the junction left unmatched.